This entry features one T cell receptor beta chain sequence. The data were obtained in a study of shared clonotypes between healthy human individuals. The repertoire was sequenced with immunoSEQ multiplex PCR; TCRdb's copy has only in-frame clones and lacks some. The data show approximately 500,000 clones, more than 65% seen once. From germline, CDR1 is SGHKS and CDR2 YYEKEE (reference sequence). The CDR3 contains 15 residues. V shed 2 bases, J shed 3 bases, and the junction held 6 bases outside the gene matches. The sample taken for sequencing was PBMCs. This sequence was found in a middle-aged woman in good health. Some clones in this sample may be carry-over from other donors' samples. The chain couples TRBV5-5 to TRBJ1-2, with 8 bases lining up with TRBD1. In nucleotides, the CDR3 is TGTGCCAGCAGCTTTGCAGGGGGCGCGGACTATGGCTACACCTTC. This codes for CASSFAGGADYGYTF. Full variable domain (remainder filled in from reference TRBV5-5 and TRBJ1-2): DAGVTQSPTHLIKTRGQQVTLRCSPISGHKSVSWYQQVLGQGPQFIFQYYEKEERGRGNFPDRFSARQFPNYSSELNVNALLLGDSALYLCASSFAGGADYGYTFGSGTRLTVV.